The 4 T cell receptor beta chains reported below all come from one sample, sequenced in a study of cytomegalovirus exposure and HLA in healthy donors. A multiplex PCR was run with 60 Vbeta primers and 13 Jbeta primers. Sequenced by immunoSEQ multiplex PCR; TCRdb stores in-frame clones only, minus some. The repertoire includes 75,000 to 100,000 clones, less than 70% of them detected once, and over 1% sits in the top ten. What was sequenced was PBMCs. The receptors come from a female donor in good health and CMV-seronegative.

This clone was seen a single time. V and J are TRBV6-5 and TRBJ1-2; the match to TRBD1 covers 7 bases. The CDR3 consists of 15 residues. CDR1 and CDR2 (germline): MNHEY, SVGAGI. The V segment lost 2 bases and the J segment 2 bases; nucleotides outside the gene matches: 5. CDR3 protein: CASSYVAGGNYGYTF. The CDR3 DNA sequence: TGTGCCAGCAGTTACGTGGCAGGGGGGAACTATGGCTACACCTTC.

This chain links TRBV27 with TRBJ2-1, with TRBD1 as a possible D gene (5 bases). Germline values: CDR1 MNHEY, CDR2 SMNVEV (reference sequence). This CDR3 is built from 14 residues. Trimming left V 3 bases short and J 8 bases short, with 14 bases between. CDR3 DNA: TGTGCCAGCAGTTTCCTCGGACATATCGATGAGCAGTTCTTC. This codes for CASSFLGHIDEQFF.

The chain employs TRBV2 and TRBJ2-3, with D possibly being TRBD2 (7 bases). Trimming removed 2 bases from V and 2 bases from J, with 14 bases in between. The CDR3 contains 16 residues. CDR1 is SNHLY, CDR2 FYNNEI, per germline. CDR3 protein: CASSENGGANTDTQYF. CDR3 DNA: TGTGCCAGCAGTGAAAATGGGGGGGCCAACACAGATACGCAGTATTTT. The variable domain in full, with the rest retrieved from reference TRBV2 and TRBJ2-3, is EPEVTQTPSHQVTQMGQEVILRCVPISNHLYFYWYRQILGQKVEFLVSFYNNEISEKSEIFDDQFSVERPDGSNFTLKIRSTKLEDSAMYFCASSENGGANTDTQYFGPGTRLTVL.

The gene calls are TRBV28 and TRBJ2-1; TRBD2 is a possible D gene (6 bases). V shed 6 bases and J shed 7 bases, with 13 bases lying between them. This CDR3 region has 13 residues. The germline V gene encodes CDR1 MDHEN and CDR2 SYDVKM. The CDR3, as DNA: TGTGCCAGCAGACCCGGGACTTGGAATGAGCAGTTCTTC. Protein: CASRPGTWNEQFF.